Following are 8 T cell receptor beta chains from one sample sequenced in a study of blood T cell repertoires in COVID-19. Sequencing used immunoSEQ multiplex PCR; TCRdb keeps in-frame clones, though not all of them. The sample holds 200,000 to 250,000 clones; 84% are singletons and the top ten take 7.5% to 8%. The sequenced sample consisted of peripheral blood. These TCRs come from a woman aged 45 to 65 with active or convalescent COVID-19.

The chain combines TRBV10-2 with TRBJ1-6; D gene unclear. The CDR3 consists of 12 residues. V was cut by 5 bases and J by 10 bases, with 9 bases left in between. The V gene's germline CDR1 is WSHSY and CDR2 SAAADI. The CDR3 loop is CASSQPQSPLHF. In DNA, the CDR3 is TGCGCCAGCAGTCAACCCCAGTCACCCCTCCACTTT.

The sample holds one count of this clone. The V call is TRBV7-2, the J call TRBJ2-1; TRBD2 aligns across 7 bases. Looked up from germline, CDR1 is SGHTA and CDR2 is FQGNSA. V was pared by 4 bases and J by 7 bases, with 13 bases of the junction left unmatched. The CDR3 is 16 amino acids. The CDR3 protein is CASSYTGLTLVNEQFF. CDR3 in DNA: TGTGCCAGCAGCTACACGGGACTAACACTGGTAAATGAGCAGTTCTTC.

The rearrangement links TRBV5-1 to TRBJ2-2; 11 positions match TRBD2. There are 16 residues in the CDR3. V shed 1 base and J 2 bases; nucleotides not matched to a gene: 1. Germline CDR1 and CDR2: SGHRS and YFSETQ. CDR3 coding DNA: TGCGCCAGCAGCTTGCGACTAGCGGGAAACACCGGGGAGCTGTTTTTT. The encoded protein is CASSLRLAGNTGELFF.

The chain has TRBV5-6 and TRBJ2-1; TRBD2 agrees at 9 bases. This CDR3 comprises 15 residues. Per germline, CDR1 SGHDT and CDR2 YYEEEE. Trimming at V came to 1 base and at J to 3 bases, leaving 2 bases not matched to a gene. The DNA of the CDR3 is TGTGCCAGCAGCTTGTTTAGCGGGGGCTACAATGAGCAGTTCTTC. This codes for CASSLFSGGYNEQFF.

V gene TRBV10-1 combines with J gene TRBJ1-3; D is perhaps TRBD1 (6 bases). Germline values: CDR1 WNHNN, CDR2 SYGVQD (reference sequence). The CDR3 loop spans 16 amino acids. The ends were cut back, 2 bases at V and 1 base at J, with 12 bases in the middle. For the CDR3, the DNA is TGCGCCAGCAGTGAGGCAACAGGGATTTCTGGAAACACCATATATTTT. This translates into CASSEATGISGNTIYF.

The CDR3 region has the DNA TGTGCCAGCAGCCGGAACAGGGATAGCAATCAGCCCCAGCATTTT. This codes for CASSRNRDSNQPQHF. The rearrangement uses TRBV4-2 and TRBJ1-5; D perhaps matches TRBD1 (6 bases). The CDR3 consists of 15 residues. The V end was cut by 4 bases, the J end by 0 bases, with 10 bases between. Germline V gene data show CDR1 as LGHNA and CDR2 as YNFKEQ.

The chain is built from TRBV5-1 and TRBJ2-7; 12 nucleotides line up with TRBD2. Per germline, CDR1 SGHRS and CDR2 YFSETQ. CDR3 length equals 14 residues. V shed 5 bases, J shed 4 bases, and the junction held 4 bases outside the gene matches. The CDR3 spells CASRRTSGTYEQYF. In nucleotides, the CDR3 is TGCGCCAGCAGACGGACTAGCGGGACATACGAGCAGTACTTC.

The V and J genes are TRBV2 and TRBJ1-5; D ambiguous. Trimming shortened V by 3 bases and J by 0 bases, and 6 bases separated the two germline ends. This CDR3 is built from 14 residues. Germline assignment: CDR1 SNHLY and CDR2 FYNNEI. The CDR3 sequence: CASSDSPSNQPQHF. The CDR3 nucleotides read TGTGCCAGCAGTGACAGTCCTAGCAATCAGCCCCAGCATTTT.